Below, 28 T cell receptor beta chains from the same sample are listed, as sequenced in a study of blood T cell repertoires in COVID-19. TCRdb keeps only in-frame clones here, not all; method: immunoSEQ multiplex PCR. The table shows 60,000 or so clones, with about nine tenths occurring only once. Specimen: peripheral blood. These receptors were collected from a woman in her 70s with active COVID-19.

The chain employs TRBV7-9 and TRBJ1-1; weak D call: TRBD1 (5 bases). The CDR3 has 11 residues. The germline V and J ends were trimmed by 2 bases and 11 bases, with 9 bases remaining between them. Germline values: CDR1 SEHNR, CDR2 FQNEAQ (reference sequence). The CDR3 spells CASSLRGEAFF. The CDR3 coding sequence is TGTGCCAGCAGCTTAAGGGGTGAGGCTTTCTTT.

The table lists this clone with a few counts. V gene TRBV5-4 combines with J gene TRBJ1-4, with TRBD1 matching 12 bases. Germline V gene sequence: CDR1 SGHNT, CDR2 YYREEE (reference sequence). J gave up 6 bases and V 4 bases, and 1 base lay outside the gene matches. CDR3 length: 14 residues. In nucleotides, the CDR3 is TGTGCCAGCAGCGGGACAGGGGGCGATGAAAAACTGTTTTTT. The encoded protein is CASSGTGGDEKLFF.

CDR3 sequence reads: CASSEVITSGSTDTQYF. Written as DNA, the CDR3 is TGTGCCAGCAGTGAAGTCATTACTAGCGGTAGCACAGATACGCAGTATTTT. The gene calls are TRBV6-1 and TRBJ2-3, with 8 bases fitting TRBD2. In germline, CDR1 is MNHNS, CDR2 SASEGT. This CDR3 is built from 17 residues. The V gene end was trimmed by 1 base and the J gene end by 0 bases; junction bases not matched to a gene: 6.

CDR3 in amino acids: CASSEQGAPQPQHF. The CDR3 nucleotides are TGTGCCAGCAGTGAGCAGGGGGCTCCTCAGCCCCAGCATTTT. V is TRBV6-1 and J is TRBJ1-5; 8 bases align to TRBD1. Germline loops: CDR1 MNHNS, CDR2 SASEGT. V dropped 3 bases and J dropped 6; count of bases not matched to a gene: 4. The CDR3 is made up of 14 amino acids.

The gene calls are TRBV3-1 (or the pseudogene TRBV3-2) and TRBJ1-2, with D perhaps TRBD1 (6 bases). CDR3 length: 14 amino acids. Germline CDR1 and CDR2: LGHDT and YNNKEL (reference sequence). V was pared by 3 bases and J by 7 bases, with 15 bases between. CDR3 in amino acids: CASSQDSDRSGYTF. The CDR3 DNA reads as TGTGCCAGCAGCCAGGACTCCGACAGGTCTGGCTACACCTTC.

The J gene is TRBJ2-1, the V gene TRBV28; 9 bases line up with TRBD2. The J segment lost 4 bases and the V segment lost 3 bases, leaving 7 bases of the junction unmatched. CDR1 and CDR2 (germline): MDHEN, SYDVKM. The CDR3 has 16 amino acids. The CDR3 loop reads CASSLVGLAGYNEQFF. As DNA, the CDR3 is TGTGCCAGCAGTTTGGTGGGTCTAGCGGGGTACAATGAGCAGTTCTTC.

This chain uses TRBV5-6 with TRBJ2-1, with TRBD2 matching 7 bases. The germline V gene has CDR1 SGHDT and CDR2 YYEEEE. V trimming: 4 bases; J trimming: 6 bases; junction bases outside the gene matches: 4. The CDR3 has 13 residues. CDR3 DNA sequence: TGTGCCAGCAGCCCGACTAGCAGCAATGAGCAGTTCTTC. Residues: CASSPTSSNEQFF.

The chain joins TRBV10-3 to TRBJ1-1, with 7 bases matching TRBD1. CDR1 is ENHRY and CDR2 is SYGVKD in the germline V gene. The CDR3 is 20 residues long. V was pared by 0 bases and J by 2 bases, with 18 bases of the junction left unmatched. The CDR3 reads CAISESSGGSGGWVNTEAFF. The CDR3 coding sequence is TGTGCCATCAGTGAGTCATCAGGGGGTTCAGGAGGCTGGGTTAACACTGAAGCTTTCTTT.

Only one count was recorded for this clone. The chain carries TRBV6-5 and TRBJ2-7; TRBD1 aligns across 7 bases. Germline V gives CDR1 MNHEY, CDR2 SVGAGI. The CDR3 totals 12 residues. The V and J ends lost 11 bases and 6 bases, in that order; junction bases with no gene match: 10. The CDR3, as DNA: TGTGCCGACAGGGAACTTTCGCGCGAGCAGTACTTC. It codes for CADRELSREQYF.

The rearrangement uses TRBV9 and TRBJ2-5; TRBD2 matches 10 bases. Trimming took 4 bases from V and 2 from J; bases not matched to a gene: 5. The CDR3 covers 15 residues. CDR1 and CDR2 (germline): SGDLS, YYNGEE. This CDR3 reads CASSFSGRRQETQYF. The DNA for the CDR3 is TGTGCCAGCAGCTTTAGCGGGAGGAGGCAAGAGACCCAGTACTTC.

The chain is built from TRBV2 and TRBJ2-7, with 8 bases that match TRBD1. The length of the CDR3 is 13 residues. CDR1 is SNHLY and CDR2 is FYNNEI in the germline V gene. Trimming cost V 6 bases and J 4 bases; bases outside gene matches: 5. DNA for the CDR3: TGTGCCAGCAGGGTGGACAGGGAATACGAGCAGTACTTC. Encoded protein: CASRVDREYEQYF.

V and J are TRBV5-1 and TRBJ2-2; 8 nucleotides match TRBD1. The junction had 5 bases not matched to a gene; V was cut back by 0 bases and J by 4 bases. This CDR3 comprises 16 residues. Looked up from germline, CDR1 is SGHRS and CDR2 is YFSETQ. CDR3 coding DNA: TGCGCCAGCAGCTTGGGTTGGACAGGGCCCACCGGGGAGCTGTTTTTT. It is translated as CASSLGWTGPTGELFF.

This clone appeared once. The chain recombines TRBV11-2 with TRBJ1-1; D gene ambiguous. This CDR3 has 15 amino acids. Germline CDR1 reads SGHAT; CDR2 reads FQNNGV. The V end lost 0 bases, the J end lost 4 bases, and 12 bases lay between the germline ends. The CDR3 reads CASSLDRGLSTEAFF. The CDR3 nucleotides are TGTGCCAGCAGCTTAGATCGGGGTCTCAGCACTGAAGCTTTCTTT. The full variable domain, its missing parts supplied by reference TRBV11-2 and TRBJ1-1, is EAGVAQSPRYKIIEKRQSVAFWCNPISGHATLYWYQQILGQGPKLLIQFQNNGVVDDSQLPKDRFSAERLKGVDSTLKIQPAKLEDSAVYLCASSLDRGLSTEAFFGQGTRLTVV.

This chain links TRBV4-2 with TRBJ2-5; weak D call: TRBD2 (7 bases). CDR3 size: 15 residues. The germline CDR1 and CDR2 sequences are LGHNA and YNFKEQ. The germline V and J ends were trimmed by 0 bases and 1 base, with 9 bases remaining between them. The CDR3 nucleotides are TGTGCCAGCAGCCAAGATAGGGGGGGCCAAGAGACCCAGTACTTC. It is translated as CASSQDRGGQETQYF.

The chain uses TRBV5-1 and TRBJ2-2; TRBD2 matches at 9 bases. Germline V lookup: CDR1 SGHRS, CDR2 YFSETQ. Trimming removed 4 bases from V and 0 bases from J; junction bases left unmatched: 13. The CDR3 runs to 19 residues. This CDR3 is CASSPAVLAGFSNTGELFF. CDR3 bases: TGCGCCAGCAGCCCCGCTGTACTAGCGGGCTTTTCGAACACCGGGGAGCTGTTTTTT.

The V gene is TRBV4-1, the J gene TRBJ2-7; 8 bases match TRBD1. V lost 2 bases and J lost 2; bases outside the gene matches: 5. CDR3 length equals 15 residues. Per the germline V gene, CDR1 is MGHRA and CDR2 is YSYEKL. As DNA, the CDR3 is TGCGCCAGCAGCCAATCGGGGACAGGTGCCTACGAGCAGTACTTC. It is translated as CASSQSGTGAYEQYF.

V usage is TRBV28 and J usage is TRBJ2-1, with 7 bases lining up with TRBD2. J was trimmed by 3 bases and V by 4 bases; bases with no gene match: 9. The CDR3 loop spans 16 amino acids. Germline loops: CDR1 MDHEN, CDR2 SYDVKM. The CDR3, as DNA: TGTGCCAGCAGTTCAAGTGGGGGAGGGGACTACAATGAGCAGTTCTTC. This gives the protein CASSSSGGGDYNEQFF.

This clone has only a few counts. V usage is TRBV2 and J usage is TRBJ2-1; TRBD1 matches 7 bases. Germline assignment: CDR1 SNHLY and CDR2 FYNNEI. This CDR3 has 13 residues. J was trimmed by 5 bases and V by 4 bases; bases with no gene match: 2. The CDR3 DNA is TGTGCCAGCAGTGTGGGACAGAACAATGAGCAGTTCTTC. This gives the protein CASSVGQNNEQFF.

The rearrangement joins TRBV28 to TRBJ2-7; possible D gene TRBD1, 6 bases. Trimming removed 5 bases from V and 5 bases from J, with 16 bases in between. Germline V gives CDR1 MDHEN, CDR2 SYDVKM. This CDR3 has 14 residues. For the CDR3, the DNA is TGTGCCAGCAGTATGAGGACAGATTGGGACGAGCAGTACTTC. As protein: CASSMRTDWDEQYF.

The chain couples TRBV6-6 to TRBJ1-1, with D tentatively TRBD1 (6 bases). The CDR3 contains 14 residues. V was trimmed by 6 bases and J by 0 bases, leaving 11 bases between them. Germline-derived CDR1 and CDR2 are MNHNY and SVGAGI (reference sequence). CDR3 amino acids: CASRLQGLNTEAFF. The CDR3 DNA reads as TGTGCCAGCAGACTACAGGGCCTGAACACTGAAGCTTTCTTT.

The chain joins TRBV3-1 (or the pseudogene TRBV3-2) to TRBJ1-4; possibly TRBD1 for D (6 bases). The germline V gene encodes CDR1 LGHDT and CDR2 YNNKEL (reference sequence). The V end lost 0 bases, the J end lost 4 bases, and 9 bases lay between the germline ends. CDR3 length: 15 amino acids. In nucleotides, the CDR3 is TGTGCCAGCAGCCAAGAGGACAGATATAATGAAAAACTGTTTTTT. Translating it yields CASSQEDRYNEKLFF.

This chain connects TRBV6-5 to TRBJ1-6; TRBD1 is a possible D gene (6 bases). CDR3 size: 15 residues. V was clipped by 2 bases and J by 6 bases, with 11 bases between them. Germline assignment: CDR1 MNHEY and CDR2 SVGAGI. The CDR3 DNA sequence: TGTGCCAGCAGTTACGAGTCAGGGGCTAATTCACCCCTCCACTTT. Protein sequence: CASSYESGANSPLHF.

This CDR3 is CASTLLAAQETQYF. The CDR3 coding sequence is TGTGCCAGCACCCTTCTAGCGGCCCAAGAGACCCAGTACTTC. The J gene is TRBJ2-5, the V gene TRBV2; 7 bases are a match to TRBD2. The germline V gene has CDR1 SNHLY and CDR2 FYNNEI. The length of the CDR3 is 14 residues. V dropped 7 bases and J dropped 1; count of bases not matched to a gene: 6.

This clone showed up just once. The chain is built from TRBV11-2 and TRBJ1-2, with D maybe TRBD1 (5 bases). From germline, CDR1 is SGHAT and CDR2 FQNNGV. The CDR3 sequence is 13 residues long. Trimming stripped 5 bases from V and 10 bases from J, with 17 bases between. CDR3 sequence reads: CASSPAGGQLYTF. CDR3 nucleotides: TGTGCCAGCAGCCCCGCCGGGGGTCAGCTCTACACCTTC.

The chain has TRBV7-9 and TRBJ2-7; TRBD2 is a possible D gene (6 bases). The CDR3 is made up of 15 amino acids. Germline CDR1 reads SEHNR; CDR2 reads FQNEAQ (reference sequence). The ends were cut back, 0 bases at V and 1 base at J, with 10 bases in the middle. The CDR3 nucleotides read TGTGCCAGCAGCTTAGCGGGGGGTAGGTCCTACGAGCAGTACTTC. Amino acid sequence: CASSLAGGRSYEQYF.

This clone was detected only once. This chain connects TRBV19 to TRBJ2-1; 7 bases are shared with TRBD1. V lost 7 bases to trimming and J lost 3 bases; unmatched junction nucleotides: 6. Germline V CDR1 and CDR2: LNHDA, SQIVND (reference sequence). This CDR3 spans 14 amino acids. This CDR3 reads CASTPDRVYNEQFF. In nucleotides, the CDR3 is TGTGCCAGTACCCCAGACAGGGTCTACAATGAGCAGTTCTTC.

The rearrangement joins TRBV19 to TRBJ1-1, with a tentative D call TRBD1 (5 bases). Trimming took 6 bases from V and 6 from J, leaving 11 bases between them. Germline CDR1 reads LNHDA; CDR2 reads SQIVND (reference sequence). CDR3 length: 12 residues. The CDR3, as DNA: TGTGCCAGTAGGCAGGGTCGGGCTGAAGCTTTCTTT. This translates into CASRQGRAEAFF.

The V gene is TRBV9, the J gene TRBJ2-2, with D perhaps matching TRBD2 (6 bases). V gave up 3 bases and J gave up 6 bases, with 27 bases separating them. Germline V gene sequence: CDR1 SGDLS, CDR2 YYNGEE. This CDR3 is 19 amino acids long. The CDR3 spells CASSGFRMEGRGNAGELFF. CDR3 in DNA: TGTGCCAGCAGCGGATTTAGAATGGAGGGCCGTGGTAATGCCGGGGAGCTGTTTTTT.